These 16 T cell receptor beta chains share one sample of origin, sequenced in a study of blood T cell repertoires in COVID-19. Data came from immunoSEQ multiplex PCR; TCRdb stores just in-frame clones and leaves some out. In the table there are approximately 490,000 clones, around 85% of which are singletons. The sequenced material came from PBMCs or T cells enriched from blood (not recorded which). The receptors derive from a woman aged 60-75 years who had recovered from COVID-19.

The chain couples TRBV6-1 to TRBJ1-4; D unclear. Germline CDR1 MNHNS, CDR2 SASEGT. CDR3 length equals 16 residues. Trimming took off 1 base at V and 2 bases at J, with 11 bases between the two ends. The CDR3 loop reads CASSEVPSGTNEKLFF. The CDR3 nucleotides are TGTGCCAGCAGTGAAGTACCCTCTGGCACTAATGAAAAACTGTTTTTT.

The chain has TRBV4-2 and TRBJ2-7, with TRBD2 matching over 8 bases. After removal of 7 bases from V and 0 bases from J, the junction contained 11 bases not matched to a gene. Germline CDR1 LGHNA, CDR2 YNFKEQ. The CDR3 has 16 amino acids. CDR3: CASNLPGRGASYEQYV. In DNA, the CDR3 is TGTGCCAGCAACCTACCGGGGCGGGGGGCCTCCTACGAGCAGTACGTC.

The rearrangement links TRBV7-9 to TRBJ2-7, with D possibly matching TRBD2 (5 bases). CDR3 length: 19 residues. V was clipped by 3 bases and J by 3 bases, with 27 bases between them. The V gene's germline CDR1 is SEHNR and CDR2 FQNEAQ (reference sequence). The CDR3 reads CASSFSRRQVSSEDYEQYV. The CDR3 region has the DNA TGTGCCAGCAGCTTTTCCCGGAGGCAGGTATCAAGTGAGGACTACGAGCAGTACGTC.

This clone showed up just once. CDR3 residues: CASSEDVGLRYTF. The CDR3, as DNA: TGTGCCAGCAGTGAAGACGTTGGGTTGAGGTACACCTTC. The chain uses TRBV2 and TRBJ1-2; D uncertain. Germline V CDR1 and CDR2: SNHLY, FYNNEI. This CDR3 contains 13 residues. V was pared by 1 base and J by 11 bases, with 14 bases between.

This chain joins TRBV12-3 or TRBV12-4 and TRBJ1-5, with no clear D. V lost 2 bases, J lost 1 base, and 3 bases lay in between. This CDR3 has 13 residues. The chain's CDR3 is CASSLQSNQPQHF. CDR3 DNA: TGTGCCAGCAGTTTACAGAGCAATCAGCCCCAGCATTTT.

The DNA of the CDR3 is TGTGCCATCAGTGGCAGCCAGGCAGACACTGAAGCTTTCTTT. Translating it yields CAISGSQADTEAFF. This chain connects TRBV10-3 to TRBJ1-1; no definite D call. From germline, CDR1 is ENHRY and CDR2 SYGVKD. Between the trimmed V and J ends, which lost 4 bases and 3 bases, there was a span of 12 bases. This CDR3 region has 14 residues.

The chain joins TRBV21-1 to TRBJ2-7; TRBD2 is taken as the D call from the table, unchecked against the DNA. TRBV21-1 counts as a pseudogene. This CDR3 region has 17 residues. The CDR3 DNA reads as TGTGCCAGCAGCAATACGCCGGGGGGGAGGGGAACCTACGAGCAGTACGTC. This codes for CASSNTPGGRGTYEQYV.

The CDR3 protein is CASSPRTEAFF. DNA of the CDR3: TGTGCCAGCAGCCCCCGCACTGAAGCTTTCTTT. This chain connects TRBV2 to TRBJ1-1; D not resolved. Trimming removed 6 bases from V and 4 bases from J, with 6 bases in between. Germline-derived CDR1 and CDR2 are SNHLY and FYNNEI. The CDR3 has 11 residues.

V is TRBV14 and J is TRBJ2-7; maybe TRBD1 (6 bases). Trimming removed 4 bases from V and 4 bases from J, with 11 bases in between. This CDR3 has 13 amino acids. The germline V gene encodes CDR1 SGHDN and CDR2 FVKESK. CDR3 in amino acids: CASSLGHGYEQYV. The DNA of the CDR3 is TGTGCCAGCAGCCTGGGACACGGGTACGAGCAGTACGTC.

As for this clone: Other DNA sequences in this specimen translate into the identical CDR3. The rearrangement joins TRBV5-1 to TRBJ2-2, with 7 positions matching TRBD1. Losses at the gene ends were 0 bases for V and 7 bases for J; bases not matched to a gene: 3. The CDR3 loop spans 14 amino acids. The germline V gene encodes CDR1 SGHRS and CDR2 YFSETQ. The CDR3 nucleotides are TGCGCCAGCAGCTTGGGACAGGGCGTCGGGGAGCTGTTTTTT. As protein: CASSLGQGVGELFF.

The V call is TRBV6-5, the J call TRBJ1-2; TRBD1 is a possible D gene (6 bases). This CDR3 spans 13 amino acids. Trimming left V 6 bases short and J 2 bases short, with 10 bases between. The V gene's germline CDR1 is MNHEY and CDR2 SVGAGI. This CDR3 reads CASRGQPNYGYTF. CDR3 DNA: TGTGCCAGCAGAGGACAGCCCAACTATGGCTACACCTTC.

The rearrangement uses TRBV9 and TRBJ1-1; D might be TRBD1 (6 bases). The CDR3 extends over 17 amino acids. Trimming stripped 4 bases from V and 3 bases from J, with 22 bases between. Germline V CDR1 and CDR2: SGDLS, YYNGEE. The DNA of the CDR3 is TGTGCCAGCAGCAACAACCGGGACACAAAGGGGGACACTGAAGCTTTCTTT. As protein: CASSNNRDTKGDTEAFF.

This chain connects TRBV25-1 to TRBJ1-4; 9 bases match TRBD1. The CDR3 runs 15 residues. The J segment lost 8 bases and the V segment lost 3 bases, leaving 7 bases of the junction unmatched. Germline CDR1 and CDR2: MGHDK and SYGVNS. The CDR3 coding sequence is TGTGCCAGCAGTGAGTCACAGGGGGCAGGGGAAAAACTGTTTTTT. Translated, it gives CASSESQGAGEKLFF.

The chain has TRBV4-1 and TRBJ2-7; 10 bases align to TRBD1. This CDR3 spans 16 amino acids. The V segment lost 2 bases and the J segment 7 bases; nucleotides outside the gene matches: 11. Germline V CDR1 and CDR2: MGHRA, YSYEKL. CDR3 sequence: CASSQKPGQGYEEQYV. CDR3 coding DNA: TGCGCCAGCAGCCAAAAGCCGGGACAGGGGTACGAGGAGCAGTACGTC.

The chain has TRBV2 and TRBJ2-5; 7 positions agree with TRBD1. V was clipped by 5 bases and J by 2 bases; unmatched bases: 5. Germline V gives CDR1 SNHLY, CDR2 FYNNEI. This CDR3 contains 14 residues. The DNA for the CDR3 is TGTGCCAGCAGTATACAGGGGCGGCAAGAGACCCAGTACTTC. It yields the protein CASSIQGRQETQYF.

The V gene is TRBV19, the J gene TRBJ1-5; the match to TRBD1 covers 7 bases. Germline CDR1 is LNHDA and CDR2 is SQIVND (reference sequence). Germline trimming cut 1 base from V and 3 bases from J; bases unmatched to any gene: 3. This CDR3 is 15 amino acids long. The CDR3 nucleotides are TGTGCCAGTAGTATAGGACAGGGCTACAATCAGCCCCAGCATTTT. Protein: CASSIGQGYNQPQHF. Supplemented by reference TRBV19 and TRBJ1-5, the full variable domain reads DGGITQSPKYLFRKEGQNVTLSCEQNLNHDAMYWYRQDPGQGLRLIYYSQIVNDFQKGDIAEGYSVSREKKESFPLTVTSAQKNPTAFYLCASSIGQGYNQPQHFGDGTRLSIL.